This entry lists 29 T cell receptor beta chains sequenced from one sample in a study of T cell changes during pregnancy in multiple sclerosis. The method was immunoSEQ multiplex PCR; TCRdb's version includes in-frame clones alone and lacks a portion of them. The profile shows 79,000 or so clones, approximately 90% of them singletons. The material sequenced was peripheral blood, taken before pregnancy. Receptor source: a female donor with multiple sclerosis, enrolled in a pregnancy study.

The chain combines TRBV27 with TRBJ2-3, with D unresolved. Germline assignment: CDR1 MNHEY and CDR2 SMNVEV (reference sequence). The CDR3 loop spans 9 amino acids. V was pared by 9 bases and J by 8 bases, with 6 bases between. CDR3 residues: CASPSTQYF. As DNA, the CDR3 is TGTGCCAGTCCGAGTACGCAGTATTTT.

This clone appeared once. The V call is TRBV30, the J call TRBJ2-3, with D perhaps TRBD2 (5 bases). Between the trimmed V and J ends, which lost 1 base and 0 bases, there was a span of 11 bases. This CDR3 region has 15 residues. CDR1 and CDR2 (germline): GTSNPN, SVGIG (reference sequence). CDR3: CAWSGKGASTDTQYF. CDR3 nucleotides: TGTGCCTGGAGTGGCAAGGGAGCTAGCACAGATACGCAGTATTTT.

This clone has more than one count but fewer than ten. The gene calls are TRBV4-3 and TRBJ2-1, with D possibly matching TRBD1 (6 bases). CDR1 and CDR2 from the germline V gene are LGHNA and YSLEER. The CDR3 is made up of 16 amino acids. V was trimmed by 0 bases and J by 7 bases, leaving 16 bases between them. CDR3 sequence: CASSQEQGPYGNEQFF. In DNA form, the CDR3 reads TGCGCCAGCAGCCAAGAACAGGGCCCCTATGGGAATGAGCAGTTCTTC.

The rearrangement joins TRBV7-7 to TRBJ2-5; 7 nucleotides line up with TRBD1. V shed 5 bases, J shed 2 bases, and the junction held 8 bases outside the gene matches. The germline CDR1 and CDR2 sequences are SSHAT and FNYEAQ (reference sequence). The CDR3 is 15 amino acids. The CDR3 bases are TGTGCCAGCAGCACCCGGGGACAGCTTCAAGAGACCCAGTACTTC. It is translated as CASSTRGQLQETQYF. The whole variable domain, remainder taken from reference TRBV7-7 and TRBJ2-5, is GAGVSQSPRYKVTKRGQDVTLRCDPISSHATLYWYQQALGQGPEFLTYFNYEAQPDKSGLPSDRFSAERPEGSISTLTIQRTEQRDSAMYRCASSTRGQLQETQYFGPGTRLLVL.

Here the CDR3 reads CASSSGESTNEQFF. The CDR3, as DNA: TGTGCCAGCAGCTCCGGGGAGAGTACTAATGAGCAGTTCTTC. The V and J genes are TRBV7-9 and TRBJ2-1, with D possibly TRBD2 on 5 matching bases. In germline, CDR1 is SEHNR, CDR2 FQNEAQ (reference sequence). V was clipped by 4 bases and J by 7 bases, with 14 bases between them. There are 14 residues in the CDR3.

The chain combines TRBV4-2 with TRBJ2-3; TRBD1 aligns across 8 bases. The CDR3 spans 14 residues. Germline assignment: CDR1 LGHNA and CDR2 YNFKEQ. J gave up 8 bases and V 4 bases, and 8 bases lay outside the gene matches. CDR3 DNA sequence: TGTGCCAGCAGCCCGGGCAGGGGGCTTGTTACGCAGTATTTT. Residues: CASSPGRGLVTQYF.

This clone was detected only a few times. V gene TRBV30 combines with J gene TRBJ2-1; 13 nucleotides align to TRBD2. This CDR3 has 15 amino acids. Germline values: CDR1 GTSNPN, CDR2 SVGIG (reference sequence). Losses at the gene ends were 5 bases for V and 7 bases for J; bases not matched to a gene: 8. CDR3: CAWAAGTSGINEQFF. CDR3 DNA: TGTGCCTGGGCAGCCGGGACTAGCGGGATAAATGAGCAGTTCTTC. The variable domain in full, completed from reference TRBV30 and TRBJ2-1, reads SQTIHQWPATLVQPVGSPLSLECTVEGTSNPNLYWYRQAAGRGLQLLFYSVGIGQISSEVPQNLSASRPQDRQFILSSKKLLLSDSGFYLCAWAAGTSGINEQFFGPGTRLTVL.

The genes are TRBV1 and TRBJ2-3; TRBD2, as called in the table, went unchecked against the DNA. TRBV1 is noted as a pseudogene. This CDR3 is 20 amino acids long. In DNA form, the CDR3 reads TGCACCAGCAGCCAAATCCCCCCGGGACTAGCGGGGGAATACACAGATACGCAGTATTTT. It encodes CTSSQIPPGLAGEYTDTQYF.

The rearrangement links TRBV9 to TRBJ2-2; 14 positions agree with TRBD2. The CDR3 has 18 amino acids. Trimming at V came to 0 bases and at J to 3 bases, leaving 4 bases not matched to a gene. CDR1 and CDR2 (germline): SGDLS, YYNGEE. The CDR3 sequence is CASSVAGLAGAHTGELFF. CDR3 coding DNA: TGTGCCAGCAGCGTAGCGGGACTAGCGGGGGCCCACACCGGGGAGCTGTTTTTT.

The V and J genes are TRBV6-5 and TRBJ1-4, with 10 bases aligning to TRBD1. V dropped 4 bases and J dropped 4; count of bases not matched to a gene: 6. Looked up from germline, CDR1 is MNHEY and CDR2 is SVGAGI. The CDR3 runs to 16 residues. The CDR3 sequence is CASSWTGGSFNEKLFF. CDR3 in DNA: TGTGCCAGCAGTTGGACAGGGGGGAGCTTTAATGAAAAACTGTTTTTT.

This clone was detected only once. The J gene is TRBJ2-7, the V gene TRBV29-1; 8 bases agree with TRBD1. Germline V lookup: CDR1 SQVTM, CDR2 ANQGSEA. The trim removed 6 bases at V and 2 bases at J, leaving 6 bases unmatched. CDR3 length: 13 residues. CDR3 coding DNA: TGCAGCGTCGAACAGGGGGACCCCTACGAGCAGTACTTC. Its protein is CSVEQGDPYEQYF.

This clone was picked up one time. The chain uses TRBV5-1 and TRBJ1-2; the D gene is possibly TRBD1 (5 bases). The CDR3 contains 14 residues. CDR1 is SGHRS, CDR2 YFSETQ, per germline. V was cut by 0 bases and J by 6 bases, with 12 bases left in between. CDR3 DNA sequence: TGCGCCAGCAGCTTGGCCGGCCAGGGCGATGGCTACACCTTC. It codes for CASSLAGQGDGYTF.

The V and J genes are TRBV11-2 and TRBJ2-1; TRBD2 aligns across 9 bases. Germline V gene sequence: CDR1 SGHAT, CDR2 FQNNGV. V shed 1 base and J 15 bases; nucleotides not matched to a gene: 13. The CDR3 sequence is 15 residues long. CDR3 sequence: CASSLGASGDGWVFF. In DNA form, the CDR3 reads TGTGCCAGCAGCTTAGGCGCTAGCGGGGATGGGTGGGTGTTCTTC.

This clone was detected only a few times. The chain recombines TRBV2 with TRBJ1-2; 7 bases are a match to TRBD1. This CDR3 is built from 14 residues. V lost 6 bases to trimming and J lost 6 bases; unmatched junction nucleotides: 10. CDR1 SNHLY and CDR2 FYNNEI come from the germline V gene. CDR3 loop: CASRPPGQMDGYTF. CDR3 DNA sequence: TGTGCCAGCAGACCCCCGGGACAGATGGATGGCTACACCTTC.

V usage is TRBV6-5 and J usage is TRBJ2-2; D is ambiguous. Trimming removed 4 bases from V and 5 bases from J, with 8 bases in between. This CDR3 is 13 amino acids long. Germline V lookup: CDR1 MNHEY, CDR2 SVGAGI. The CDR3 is CASSLRSTGELFF. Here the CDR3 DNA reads TGTGCCAGCAGTTTGCGTTCGACCGGGGAGCTGTTTTTT.

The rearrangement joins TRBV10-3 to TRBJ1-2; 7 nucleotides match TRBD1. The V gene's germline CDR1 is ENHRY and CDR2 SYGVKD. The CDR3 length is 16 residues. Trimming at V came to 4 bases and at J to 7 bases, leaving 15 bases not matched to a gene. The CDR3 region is CAISGHWDSTNLGYTF. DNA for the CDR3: TGTGCCATCAGTGGGCATTGGGACAGTACAAACCTTGGCTACACCTTC.

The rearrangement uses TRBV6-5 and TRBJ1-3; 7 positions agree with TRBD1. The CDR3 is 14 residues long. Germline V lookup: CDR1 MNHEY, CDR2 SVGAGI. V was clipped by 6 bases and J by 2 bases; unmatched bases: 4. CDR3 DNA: TGTGCCAGCAGAACAGGGGATACTGGAAACACCATATATTTT. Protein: CASRTGDTGNTIYF.

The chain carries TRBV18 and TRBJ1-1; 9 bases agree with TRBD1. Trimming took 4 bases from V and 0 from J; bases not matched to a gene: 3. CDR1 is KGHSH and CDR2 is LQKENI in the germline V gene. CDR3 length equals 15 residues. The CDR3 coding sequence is TGTGCCAGCTCACTCGGGACAGGGATGAACACTGAAGCTTTCTTT. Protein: CASSLGTGMNTEAFF.

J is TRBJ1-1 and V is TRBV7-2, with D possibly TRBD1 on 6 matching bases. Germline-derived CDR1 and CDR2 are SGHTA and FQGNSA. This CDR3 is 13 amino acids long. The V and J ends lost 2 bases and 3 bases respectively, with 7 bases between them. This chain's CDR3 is CASSLWTDTEAFF. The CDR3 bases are TGTGCCAGCAGCTTATGGACAGACACTGAAGCTTTCTTT.

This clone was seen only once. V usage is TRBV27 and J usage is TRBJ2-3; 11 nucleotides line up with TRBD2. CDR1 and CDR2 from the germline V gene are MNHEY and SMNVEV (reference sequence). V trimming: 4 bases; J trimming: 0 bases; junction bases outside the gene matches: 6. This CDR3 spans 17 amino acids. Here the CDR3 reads CASSSLWTSGSTDTQYF. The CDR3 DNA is TGTGCCAGCAGTTCCCTATGGACTAGCGGGAGCACAGATACGCAGTATTTT.

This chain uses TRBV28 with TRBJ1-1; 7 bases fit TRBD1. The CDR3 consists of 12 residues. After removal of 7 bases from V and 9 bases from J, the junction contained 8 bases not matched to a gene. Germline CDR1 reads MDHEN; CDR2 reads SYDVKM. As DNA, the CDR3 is TGTGCCAGCACCAGGGGGTGGGGGCAAGCTTTCTTT. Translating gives CASTRGWGQAFF.

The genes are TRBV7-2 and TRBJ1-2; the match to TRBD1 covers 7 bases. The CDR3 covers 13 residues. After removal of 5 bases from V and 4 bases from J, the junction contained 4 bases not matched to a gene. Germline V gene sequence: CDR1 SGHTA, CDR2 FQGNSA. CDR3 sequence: CASSQGTAYGYTF. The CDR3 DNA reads TGTGCCAGCAGCCAGGGGACAGCCTATGGCTACACCTTC.

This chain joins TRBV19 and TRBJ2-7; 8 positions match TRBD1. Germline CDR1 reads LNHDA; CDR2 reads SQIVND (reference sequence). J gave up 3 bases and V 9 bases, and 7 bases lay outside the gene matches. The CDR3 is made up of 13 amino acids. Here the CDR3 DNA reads TGTGCCAGCTCGGAGGACAGGGACTACGAGCAGTACTTC. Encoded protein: CASSEDRDYEQYF.

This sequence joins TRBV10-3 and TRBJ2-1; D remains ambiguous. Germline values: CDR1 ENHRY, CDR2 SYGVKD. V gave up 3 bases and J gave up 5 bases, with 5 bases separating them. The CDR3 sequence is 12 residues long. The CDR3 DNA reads TGTGCCATCAGTGACCAGGACAATGAGCAGTTCTTC. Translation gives CAISDQDNEQFF.

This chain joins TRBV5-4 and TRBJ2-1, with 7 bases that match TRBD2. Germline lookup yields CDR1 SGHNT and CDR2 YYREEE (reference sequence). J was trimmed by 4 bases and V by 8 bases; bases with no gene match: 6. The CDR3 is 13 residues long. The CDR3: CARGTNLYNEQFF. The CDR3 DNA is TGTGCCAGAGGGACTAATCTATACAATGAGCAGTTCTTC.

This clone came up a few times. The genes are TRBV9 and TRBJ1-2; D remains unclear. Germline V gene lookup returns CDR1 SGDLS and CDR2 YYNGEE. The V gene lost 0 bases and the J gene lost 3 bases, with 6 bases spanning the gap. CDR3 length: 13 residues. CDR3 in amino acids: CASSVDSYYGYTF. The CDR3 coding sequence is TGTGCCAGCAGCGTAGACTCCTACTATGGCTACACCTTC. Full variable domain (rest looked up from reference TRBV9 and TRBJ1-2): DSGVTQTPKHLITATGQRVTLRCSPRSGDLSVYWYQQSLDQGLQFLIQYYNGEERAKGNILERFSAQQFPDLHSELNLSSLELGDSALYFCASSVDSYYGYTFGSGTRLTVV.

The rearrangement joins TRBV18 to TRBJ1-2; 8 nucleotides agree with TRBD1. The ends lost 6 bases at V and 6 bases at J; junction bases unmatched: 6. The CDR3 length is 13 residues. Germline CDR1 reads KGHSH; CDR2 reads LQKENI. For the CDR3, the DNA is TGTGCCAGCTCCAATCAGGGGGCTGATGGCTACACCTTC. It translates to CASSNQGADGYTF. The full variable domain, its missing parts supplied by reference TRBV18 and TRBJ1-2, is NAGVMQNPRHLVRRRGQEARLRCSPMKGHSHVYWYRQLPEEGLKFMVYLQKENIIDESGMPKERFSAEFPKEGPSILRIQQVVRGDSAAYFCASSNQGADGYTFGSGTRLTVV.

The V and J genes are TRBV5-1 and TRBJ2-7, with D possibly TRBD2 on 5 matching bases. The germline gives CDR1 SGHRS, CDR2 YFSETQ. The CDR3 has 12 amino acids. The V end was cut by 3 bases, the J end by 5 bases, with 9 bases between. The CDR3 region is CASSSGVNEQYF. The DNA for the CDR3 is TGCGCCAGCAGCTCCGGGGTCAACGAGCAGTACTTC.

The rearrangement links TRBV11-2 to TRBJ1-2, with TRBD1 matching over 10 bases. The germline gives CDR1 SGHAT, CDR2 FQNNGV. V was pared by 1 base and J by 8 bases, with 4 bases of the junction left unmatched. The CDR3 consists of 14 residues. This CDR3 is CASSLVDRGPGYTF. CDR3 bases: TGTGCCAGCAGCTTAGTTGACAGGGGGCCCGGCTACACCTTC.